These T cell receptor beta chains were read from a single sample in a study of T cells in localized non-small cell lung cancer. The repertoire was sequenced with immunoSEQ multiplex PCR; TCRdb's copy has only in-frame clones and lacks some. In the table there are about 2,900 clones, approximately 24% of which are singletons. The source was lung tumor tissue, collected before any cancer treatment. Every receptor here comes from an older male donor with stage III lung adenocarcinoma. CDR3s include the opening cysteine and the closing phenylalanine or tryptophan. Each record gives: V gene, clone size, J gene, D gene, CDR3 protein, CDR3 DNA. A D gene is named only where the DNA matches it firmly. Clone size is stated in some rows and not others, as once, few, many or a class when expanded.

>TRBV11-3|large|TRBJ1-2|NA
CASSLEELSFYGYTF
TGTGCCAGCAGCTTAGAAGAGCTCAGCTTCTATGGCTACACCTTC
>TRBV5-1|few|TRBJ1-2|NA
CASRRRAEVWANYGYTF
TGCGCCAGCAGGAGGCGGGCAGAAGTCTGGGCTAACTATGGCTACACCTTC
>TRBV11-3|medium-sized|TRBJ2-5|TRBD2
CASSSDLRGGGETQYF
TGTGCCAGCAGCTCGGACCTGCGGGGGGGAGGGGAGACCCAGTACTTC
>TRBV11-3|medium-sized|TRBJ1-4|NA
CASSLGGRLNEKLFF
TGTGCCAGCAGCTTAGGTGGGAGGCTTAATGAAAAACTGTTTTTT
>TRBV9|NA|TRBJ2-7|NA
CASSAMYKAGNEQYF
TGTGCCAGCAGTGCTATGTATAAGGCTGGTAACGAGCAGTACTTC
>TRBV6-8|few|TRBJ2-7|TRBD1
CASSYSGQGTYEQYF
TGTGCCAGCAGTTACTCGGGACAGGGGACCTACGAGCAGTACTTC
>TRBV19|few|TRBJ1-2|NA
CAGHRASYGYTF
TGTGCCGGACACCGGGCCAGCTATGGCTACACCTTC
>TRBV9|medium-sized|TRBJ1-1|NA
CASSEKWVATEAFF
TGTGCCAGCAGTGAAAAGTGGGTGGCCACTGAAGCTTTCTTT
>TRBV23-1|NA|TRBJ1-4|TRBD1
CASSHRTGREKANEKLFF
TGCGCCAGCAGTCATAGGACAGGGCGGGAGAAAGCTAATGAAAAACTGTTTTTT
>TRBV12-5|few|TRBJ1-2|NA
CASGLALGGYTF
TGTGCTAGTGGTTTGGCATTAGGGGGCTACACCTTC
>TRBV11-3|NA|TRBJ2-7|TRBD2
CASSLSAGGPYEQYF
TGTGCCAGCAGCCTATCGGCGGGAGGGCCGTACGAGCAGTACTTC
>TRBV15|NA|TRBJ1-4|TRBD1
CATSSFGQGASNEKLFF
TGTGCCACCAGCAGTTTCGGACAGGGGGCCTCTAATGAAAAACTGTTTTTT
>TRBV19|NA|TRBJ1-2|NA
CASSIPGNRNGYTF
TGTGCCAGTAGTATCCCGGGGAATAGGAATGGCTACACCTTC
>TRBV28|few|TRBJ1-1|NA
CASSVEQSWNTEAFF
TGTGCCAGCAGTGTGGAACAGAGTTGGAACACTGAAGCTTTCTTT
>TRBV30|NA|TRBJ2-7|TRBD2
CAWSDKGLAGGEQYF
TGTGCCTGGAGTGACAAAGGTCTAGCGGGGGGCGAGCAGTACTTC
>TRBV6-8|few|TRBJ1-5|TRBD1
CASKEPGGDQPQHF
TGTGCCAGCAAAGAGCCAGGGGGCGATCAGCCCCAGCATTTT
>TRBV9|medium-sized|TRBJ2-7|TRBD2
CASSSGLAREQYF
TGTGCCAGCAGCTCGGGACTAGCTAGAGAGCAGTACTTC
>TRBV4-1|NA|TRBJ2-4|NA
CASSRRDGYKNIQYF
TGCGCCAGCAGCCGCCGGGACGGCTACAAAAACATTCAGTACTTC
>TRBV7-2|NA|TRBJ1-1|NA
CASSYHSVNTEAFF
TGTGCCAGCAGCTACCATAGTGTGAACACTGAAGCTTTCTTT
>TRBV19|few|TRBJ2-3|TRBD2
CASSPGTSGGADTQYF
TGTGCCAGTAGTCCGGGGACTAGCGGGGGGGCGGATACGCAGTATTTT
>TRBV9|NA|TRBJ2-3|NA
CASSGGQGDTQYF
TGTGCCAGCAGCGGAGGGCAAGGTGATACGCAGTATTTT
>TRBV6-8|medium-sized|TRBJ1-1|TRBD1
CASSYSPGGDTEAFF
TGTGCCAGCAGTTACTCTCCAGGGGGGGATACTGAAGCTTTCTTT
>TRBV15|NA|TRBJ2-1|TRBD1
CATSKPGQGFNEQFF
TGTGCCACCAGCAAACCGGGACAGGGCTTTAATGAGCAGTTCTTC
>TRBV5-1|NA|TRBJ2-5|NA
CASSQGGPQETQYF
TGCGCCAGCAGCCAAGGGGGACCCCAAGAGACCCAGTACTTC
>TRBV9|few|TRBJ2-4|TRBD1
CASSSSAGGDIQYF
TGTGCCAGCAGTTCCTCAGCAGGGGGTGACATTCAGTACTTC
>TRBV18|NA|TRBJ2-2|NA
CASSPFGLVNTGELFF
TGTGCCAGCTCACCTTTTGGACTGGTGAACACCGGGGAGCTGTTTTTT
>TRBV19|few|TRBJ2-3|NA
CASSIAASADTQYF
TGTGCCAGTAGTATTGCGGCCTCCGCAGATACGCAGTATTTT
>TRBV12-5|few|TRBJ1-1|NA
CASGLAGLNQAFF
TGTGCTAGTGGTTTGGCAGGGCTCAACCAAGCTTTCTTT
>TRBV11-3|NA|TRBJ2-7|NA
CASSYGGPPRGWEQYF
TGTGCCAGCTCCTATGGTGGGCCCCCTAGGGGTTGGGAGCAGTACTTC
>TRBV28|NA|TRBJ2-2|TRBD1
CASSFGQGGTGELFF
TGTGCCAGCAGTTTTGGACAGGGTGGGACCGGGGAGCTGTTTTTT
>TRBV11-3|few|TRBJ2-5|TRBD1
CASSPDRGTRETQYF
TGTGCCAGCAGCCCTGACAGGGGGACTCGGGAGACCCAGTACTTC
>TRBV28|NA|TRBJ2-7|NA
CASSLWGNRAYEQYF
TGTGCCAGCAGTTTATGGGGGAATAGGGCCTACGAGCAGTACTTC
>TRBV15|NA|TRBJ2-3|NA
CATSRGPGINADTQYF
TGTGCCACCAGCAGAGGTCCCGGTATAAACGCAGATACGCAGTATTTT
>TRBV6-8|few|TRBJ1-2|NA
CASSYRFRGSYGYTF
TGTGCCAGCAGTTACCGTTTTCGGGGATCCTATGGCTACACCTTC
>TRBV28|few|TRBJ2-2|NA
CASSWESITGELFF
TGTGCCAGCAGTTGGGAATCTATCACCGGGGAGCTGTTTTTT
>TRBV6-8|NA|TRBJ2-1|NA
CASSVQPYNEQFF
TGTGCCAGCAGTGTACAGCCTTACAATGAGCAGTTCTTC
>TRBV6-8|few|TRBJ1-2|NA
CAISIGTLGNGYTF
TGTGCCATCAGCATCGGGACTCTAGGGAATGGCTACACCTTC
>TRBV6-4|few|TRBJ2-2|NA
CASIGPGELFF
TGTGCCAGCATTGGTCCCGGGGAGCTGTTTTTT
>TRBV11-3|few|TRBJ1-2|TRBD1
CASSLVSGGVQDYGYTF
TGTGCCAGCAGCTTAGTCTCAGGGGGGGTTCAGGACTATGGCTACACCTTC
>TRBV30|NA|TRBJ2-5|NA
CACTLGGPKTQYF
TGTGCCTGTACTTTGGGGGGACCGAAGACCCAGTACTTC
>TRBV9|NA|TRBJ2-6|NA
CASSSSGANVLTF
TGTGCCAGCAGCTCTTCTGGGGCCAACGTCCTGACTTTC
>TRBV7-1|NA|TRBJ2-2|NA
CASSPHSFGELFF
TGTGCCAGCAGCCCCCATTCGTTCGGGGAGCTGTTTTTT
>TRBV23-1|few|TRBJ1-1|NA
CASSLDGNTEAFF
TGCGCCAGCAGCTTGGACGGGAACACTGAAGCTTTCTTT
>TRBV11-3|few|TRBJ1-3|NA
CASSLPGAGNTIYF
TGTGCCAGCAGCTTACCAGGGGCTGGAAACACCATATATTTT
>TRBV6-8|few|TRBJ2-7|TRBD1
CASSTLDRGEQYF
TGTGCCAGCAGTACCCTGGACAGGGGCGAGCAGTACTTC
>TRBV6-7|NA|TRBJ2-2|NA
CASILTGELFF
TGTGCCAGCATCCTCACCGGGGAGCTGTTTTTT
>TRBV11-3|few|TRBJ1-1|NA
CASSYADGRNTEAFF
TGTGCCAGCAGCTATGCGGACGGACGGAACACTGAAGCTTTCTTT
>TRBV6-8|few|TRBJ2-1|NA
CASSYSFMDGPNEQFF
TGTGCCAGCAGTTACTCGTTTATGGACGGCCCCAATGAGCAGTTCTTC
>TRBV28|few|TRBJ1-5|NA
CASSPGRTRKPQHF
TGTGCCAGCAGTCCGGGACGGACAAGGAAGCCCCAGCATTTT
>TRBV6-8|few|TRBJ1-5|NA
CASSGANNQPQHF
TGTGCCTCCTCGGGGGCTAACAATCAGCCCCAGCATTTT
>TRBV29-1|NA|TRBJ2-4|NA
CSVEGRQGKNIQYF
TGCAGCGTTGAAGGGAGGCAAGGCAAAAACATTCAGTACTTC
>TRBV9|few|TRBJ1-1|NA
CASSVGDQLDTEAFF
TGTGCCAGCAGCGTAGGGGACCAACTAGACACTGAAGCTTTCTTT
>TRBV28|few|TRBJ2-5|NA
CASREGVQETQYF
TGTGCCAGCAGGGAGGGTGTGCAAGAGACCCAGTACTTC
>TRBV6-7|few|TRBJ1-5|NA
CASRTDQPQHF
TGTGCCAGCAGGACCGATCAGCCCCAGCATTTT